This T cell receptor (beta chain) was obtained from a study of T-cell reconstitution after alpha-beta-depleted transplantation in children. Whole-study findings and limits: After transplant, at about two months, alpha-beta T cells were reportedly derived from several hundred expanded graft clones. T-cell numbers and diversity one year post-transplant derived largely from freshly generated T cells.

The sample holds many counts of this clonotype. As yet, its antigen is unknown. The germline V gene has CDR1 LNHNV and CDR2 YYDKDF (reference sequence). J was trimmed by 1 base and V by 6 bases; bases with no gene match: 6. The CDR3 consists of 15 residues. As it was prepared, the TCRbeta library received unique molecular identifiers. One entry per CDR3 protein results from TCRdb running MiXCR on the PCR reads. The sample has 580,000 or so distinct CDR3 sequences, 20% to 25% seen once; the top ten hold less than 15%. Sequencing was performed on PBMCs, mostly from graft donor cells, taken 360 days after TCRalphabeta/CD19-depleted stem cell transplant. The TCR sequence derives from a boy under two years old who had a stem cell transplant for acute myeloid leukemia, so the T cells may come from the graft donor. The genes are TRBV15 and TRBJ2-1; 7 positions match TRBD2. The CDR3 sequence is CATSLAGESYNEQFF. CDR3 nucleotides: TGTGCCACCAGTCTCGCGGGAGAGTCCTACAATGAGCAGTTCTTC.